This TCR beta chain was obtained from a study of T cell responses to AZD1222 COVID-19 vaccine. Trimming stripped 3 bases from V and 5 bases from J, with 11 bases between. Germline loops: CDR1 SGHNT, CDR2 YENEEA. The CDR3 length is 14 residues. Assay: immunoSEQ multiplex PCR; the TCRdb copy retains only in-frame clones and omits some. The table has some 170,000 clones, about 91% seen once. This clonotype was sampled from an adult in good health. Here the sequenced sample was peripheral blood, taken on day 0 of MenACWY control vaccination. The rearrangement links TRBV11-3 to TRBJ2-1; no reliable D call. The CDR3 DNA reads as TGTGCCAGCAGCTTTTTGAACTTGGACAATGAGCAGTTCTTC. Translated, it gives CASSFLNLDNEQFF.